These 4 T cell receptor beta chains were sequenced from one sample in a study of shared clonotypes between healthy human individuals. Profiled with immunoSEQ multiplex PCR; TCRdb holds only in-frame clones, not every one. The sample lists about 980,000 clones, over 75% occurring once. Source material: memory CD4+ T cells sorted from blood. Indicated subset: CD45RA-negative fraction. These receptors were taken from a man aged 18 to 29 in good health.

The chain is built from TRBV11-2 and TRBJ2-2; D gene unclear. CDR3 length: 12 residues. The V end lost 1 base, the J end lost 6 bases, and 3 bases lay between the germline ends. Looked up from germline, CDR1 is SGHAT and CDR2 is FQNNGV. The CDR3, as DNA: TGTGCCAGCAGCTTAGCAGCCGGGGAGCTGTTTTTT. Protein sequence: CASSLAAGELFF.

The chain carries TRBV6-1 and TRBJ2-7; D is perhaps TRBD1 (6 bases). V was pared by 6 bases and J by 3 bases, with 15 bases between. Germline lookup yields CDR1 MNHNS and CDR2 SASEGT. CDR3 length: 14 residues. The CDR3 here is CASRETGVIYEQYF. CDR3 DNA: TGTGCCAGCAGAGAGACAGGAGTAATCTACGAGCAGTACTTC.

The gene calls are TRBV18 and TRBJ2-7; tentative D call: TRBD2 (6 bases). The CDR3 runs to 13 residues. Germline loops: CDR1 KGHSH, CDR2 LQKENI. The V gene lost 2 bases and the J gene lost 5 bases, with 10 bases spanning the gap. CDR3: CASSPATRNEQYF. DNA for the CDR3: TGTGCCAGCTCACCAGCGACTAGGAACGAGCAGTACTTC.

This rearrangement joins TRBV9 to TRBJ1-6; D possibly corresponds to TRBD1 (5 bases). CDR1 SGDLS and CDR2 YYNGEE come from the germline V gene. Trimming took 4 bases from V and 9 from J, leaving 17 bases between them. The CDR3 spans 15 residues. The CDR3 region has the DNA TGTGCCAGCAGCCCCGGATGGGGGGAGAGTTCACCCCTCCACTTT. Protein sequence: CASSPGWGESSPLHF.